What follows are 17 T cell receptor beta chains derived from one specimen sequenced in a study of breast tumors, draining lymph nodes, adjacent tissues. TCRdb re-derived calls from the multiplex PCR reads in MiXCR, one entry per CDR3 protein. The data contain 200,000 to 250,000 distinct CDR3 sequences, around 34% of them singletons. Samples came from axillary lymph nodes draining the breast cancer. Specimen: axillary lymph node tissue. The receptors here all came from a female donor with breast cancer. Some clones in this sample may be carry-over from other donors' samples.

Ten or more counts support this clonotype. The V gene is TRBV4-1, the J gene TRBJ2-7, with 7 nucleotides matching TRBD1. The V segment lost 1 base and the J segment 2 bases; nucleotides outside the gene matches: 11. The CDR3 length is 17 residues. Germline V gene lookup returns CDR1 MGHRA and CDR2 YSYEKL. CDR3 coding DNA: TGCGCCAGCAGCCAAGGCATGAGGGGGCGCGATCCCTACGAGCAGTACTTC. Protein: CASSQGMRGRDPYEQYF.

This clonotype turned up a few times. The J gene is TRBJ2-2, the V gene TRBV16, with no clear D. The V gene lost 4 bases and the J gene lost 6 bases, with 18 bases spanning the gap. The germline gives CDR1 KGHSY, CDR2 FQNENV. This CDR3 has 16 residues. CDR3 nucleotide sequence: TGTGCCAGCAGCCCTCTGTCCGGGCCTGCAGCCGGGGAGCTGTTTTTT. Protein: CASSPLSGPAAGELFF. Complete variable domain (other parts from reference TRBV16 and TRBJ2-2): GEEVAQTPKHLVRGEGQKAKLYCAPIKGHSYVFWYQQVLKNEFKFLISFQNENVFDETGMPKERFSAKCLPNSPCSLEIQATKLEDSAVYFCASSPLSGPAAGELFFGEGSRLTVL.

This clonotype was seen only a few times. The V gene is TRBV5-1, the J gene TRBJ1-4, with D hard to call. Germline lookup yields CDR1 SGHRS and CDR2 YFSETQ. This CDR3 is 13 amino acids long. Trimming stripped 0 bases from V and 6 bases from J, with 6 bases between. The CDR3 is CASSLDADEKLFF. The CDR3 region has the DNA TGCGCCAGCAGCTTGGACGCCGATGAAAAACTGTTTTTT.

This clonotype turned up a few times. Being one base from a much bigger clone, this may be a read error. J is TRBJ1-2 and V is TRBV12-3 or TRBV12-4, with D perhaps TRBD1 (5 bases). The CDR3 contains 12 residues. With 3 bases removed from V and 8 bases from J, the gap between germline ends came to 10 bases. The CDR3 sequence is CASSFSGWGYTF. CDR3 nucleotides: TGTGCCAGCAGTTTCTCAGGGTGGGGCTACACCTTC.

This clonotype has ten or more counts. This sequence joins TRBV11-3 and TRBJ2-3, with D perhaps being TRBD1 or TRBD2 (5 bases each). The germline V gene encodes CDR1 SGHNT and CDR2 YENEEA. The CDR3 is 16 residues long. The V and J ends lost 2 bases and 1 base respectively, with 13 bases between them. CDR3 bases: TGTGCCAGCAGCTTAACCTCGGGGCTCCGCACAGATACGCAGTATTTT. Translated, it gives CASSLTSGLRTDTQYF.

This clonotype was picked up many times. The J gene is TRBJ2-7, the V gene TRBV7-9; D not resolved. V was trimmed by 4 bases and J by 5 bases, leaving 9 bases between them. In germline, CDR1 is SEHNR, CDR2 FQNEAQ (reference sequence). The CDR3 has 12 residues. The CDR3 bases are TGTGCCAGCAGCTCGGTACGTGACGAGCAGTACTTC. Translating it yields CASSSVRDEQYF.

A remark on this clonotype: Mismatch with germline at one junction end may stem from a read error. The chain couples TRBV20-1 to TRBJ1-3; perhaps TRBD1 as D (5 bases). The CDR3 spans 13 residues. Germline CDR1 reads DFQATT; CDR2 reads SNEGSKA (reference sequence). CDR3 loop: CSASGAAPGIDGF. CDR3 nucleotides: TGCAGTGCTAGTGGGGCAGCGCCTGGAATCGACGGTTTT.

This clonotype is medium-sized within its sample. This chain links TRBV2 with TRBJ1-6; 10 positions match TRBD1. Germline CDR1 and CDR2: SNHLY and FYNNEI. V shed 6 bases and J 7 bases; nucleotides not matched to a gene: 6. The CDR3 is 15 residues long. This CDR3 reads CASSPRTGGNSPLHF. CDR3 nucleotide sequence: TGTGCCAGCAGCCCCCGGACAGGGGGGAATTCACCCCTCCACTTT. Using reference TRBV2 and TRBJ1-6 for the parts outside the CDR3, the full variable domain is EPEVTQTPSHQVTQMGQEVILRCVPISNHLYFYWYRQILGQKVEFLVSFYNNEISEKSEIFDDQFSVERPDGSNFTLKIRSTKLEDSAMYFCASSPRTGGNSPLHFGNGTRLTVT.

The gene calls are TRBV5-6 and TRBJ2-3; no definite D call. CDR3 length: 12 amino acids. Germline CDR1 is SGHDT and CDR2 is YYEEEE. V lost 0 bases and J 8 bases, leaving 7 bases between the germline ends. The CDR3 spells CASSLAGATQYF. As DNA, the CDR3 is TGTGCCAGCAGCTTGGCCGGAGCTACGCAGTATTTT.

This chain links TRBV15 with TRBJ1-2; 8 positions match TRBD1. There are 15 residues in the CDR3. V lost 1 base to trimming and J lost 2 bases; unmatched junction nucleotides: 3. Germline V gives CDR1 LNHNV, CDR2 YYDKDF (reference sequence). The CDR3 nucleotides are TGTGCCACCAGCAGAGCCTGGACAGGGAACTATGGCTACACCTTC. The encoded protein is CATSRAWTGNYGYTF.

Notes on this clonotype: A much larger clonotype is one base distant, so this may be a read error. This chain links TRBV6-5 with TRBJ2-7, with D possibly TRBD2 on 6 matching bases. CDR1 and CDR2 from the germline V gene are MNHEY and SVGAGI. CDR3 size: 11 residues. CDR3 sequence reads: CVSSRGGEQYF. The CDR3 nucleotides read TGTGTCAGCAGCCGCGGAGGGGAGCAGTACTTC.

This clonotype was counted many times. This sequence joins TRBV7-8 and TRBJ1-3; no clear D gene. The CDR3 loop spans 13 amino acids. The V end lost 5 bases, the J end lost 6 bases, and 11 bases lay between the germline ends. Germline assignment: CDR1 SGHVS and CDR2 FQNEAQ. The CDR3 is CASSPGLVNTIYF. The CDR3 DNA is TGTGCCAGCAGCCCCGGACTAGTAAACACCATATATTTT.

The gene calls are TRBV9 and TRBJ2-5, with D possibly matching TRBD2 (5 bases). The CDR3 loop spans 16 amino acids. Between the trimmed V and J ends, which lost 0 bases and 4 bases, there was a span of 16 bases. Germline V gene sequence: CDR1 SGDLS, CDR2 YYNGEE. CDR3 sequence (DNA): TGTGCCAGCAGCGTAGCGAGTGGCGGGCTAAGAGAGACCCAGTACTTC. Translation gives CASSVASGGLRETQYF.

The sample holds many counts of this clonotype. The rearrangement links TRBV5-6 to TRBJ2-3; 8 bases are shared with TRBD1. CDR1 is SGHDT and CDR2 is YYEEEE in the germline V gene. CDR3 length equals 14 residues. The V and J ends lost 4 bases and 4 bases, in that order; junction bases with no gene match: 5. The CDR3 is CASSADRGADTQYF. The CDR3 DNA sequence: TGTGCCAGCAGCGCTGACAGGGGAGCAGATACGCAGTATTTT.

This clonotype came up a few times. A much larger clone differs by one base, so this may be a read error. The chain has TRBV20-1 and TRBJ1-5; D uncertain. CDR1 is DFQATT and CDR2 is SNEGSKA in the germline V gene (reference sequence). This CDR3 contains 14 residues. The CDR3, as DNA: TGCAGTGTCTCGACGGCATATAGCAATCCGCCCCAGCATTTT. Its protein is CSVSTAYSNPPQHF.

Details on this clonotype: The final CDR3 position lacks the conserved phenylalanine or tryptophan, pointing to a likely read error. This rearrangement joins TRBV7-8 to TRBJ2-5; D gene uncertain. CDR3 length equals 14 residues. V was shortened by 2 bases and J by 0 bases, with 7 bases between the two germline ends. Germline V gene lookup returns CDR1 SGHVS and CDR2 FQNEAQ. The CDR3 bases are TGTGCCAGCAGCTTACGCGAGAACCAAGAGACCCAGTACCTC. Amino acids: CASSLRENQETQYL.

A remark on this clonotype: Sequence at one end of the junction differs from germline and may be a read error. The chain employs TRBV11-3 and TRBJ2-5; 8 nucleotides line up with TRBD2. The CDR3 is 17 amino acids. Germline CDR1 SGHNT, CDR2 YENEEA. The CDR3 coding sequence is TGTGCTAGCAGCTTAGGCGCACTAGCGGTCGGACAAGAGCCCCAGTACTTC. Amino acids: CASSLGALAVGQEPQYF. Using reference TRBV11-3 and TRBJ2-5 for the parts outside the CDR3, the full variable domain is EAGVVQSPRYKIIEKKQPVAFWCNPISGHNTLYWYLQNLGQGPELLIRYENEEAVDDSQLPKDRFSAERLKGVDSTLKIQPAELGDSAVYLCASSLGALAVGQEPQYFGPGTRLLVL.